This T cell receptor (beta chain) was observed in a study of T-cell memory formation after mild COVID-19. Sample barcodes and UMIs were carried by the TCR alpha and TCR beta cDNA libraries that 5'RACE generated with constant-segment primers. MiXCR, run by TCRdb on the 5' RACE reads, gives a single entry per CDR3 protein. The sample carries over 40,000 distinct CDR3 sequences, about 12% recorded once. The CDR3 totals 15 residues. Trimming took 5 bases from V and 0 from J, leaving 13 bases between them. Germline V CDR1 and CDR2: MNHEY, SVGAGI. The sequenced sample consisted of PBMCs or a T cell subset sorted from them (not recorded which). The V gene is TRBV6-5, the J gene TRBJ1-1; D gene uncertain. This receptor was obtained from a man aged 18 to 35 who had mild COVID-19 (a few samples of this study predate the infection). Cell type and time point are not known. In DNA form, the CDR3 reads TGTGCCAGCAGTCCCCAACAGAGCATGAACACTGAAGCTTTCTTT. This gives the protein CASSPQQSMNTEAFF.